This is a list of T cell receptor beta chains from one sample in a study of post-analysis software for immune sequencing data. In TCRdb, the PCR reads were re-called with MiXCR into one record per CDR3 protein. Of approximately 770,000 distinct CDR3 sequences in the sample, about 45% were seen once. Sequencing was carried out using blood. The receptor set was obtained from a girl aged 10 to 17 with multiple sclerosis. Each CDR3 is given with its conserved first and last residue. D genes are given only for firm matches. Where a row states a size, it is once, few, many or the class of an expanded clone; other rows omit it.

clone_size	j_call	v_call	d_call	cdr3_aa	cdr3_nt
NA	TRBJ2-7	TRBV4-1	NA	CASSQEGRAYEQYF	TGCGCCAGCAGCCAAGAGGGCAGGGCCTACGAGCAGTACTTC
NA	TRBJ2-7	TRBV7-2	NA	CASSLDGTIYEQYF	TGTGCCAGCAGCTTAGACGGGACAATCTACGAGCAGTACTTC
NA	TRBJ2-2	TRBV9	NA	CASSVTGNTGELFF	TGTGCCAGCAGCGTTACCGGGAACACCGGGGAGCTGTTTTTT
NA	TRBJ2-7	TRBV27	TRBD1	CASRDRVLYEQYF	TGTGCCAGCAGAGACAGGGTACTCTACGAGCAGTACTTC
few	TRBJ1-2	TRBV15	NA	CATSRADQGKAGYTF	TGTGCCACCAGCAGAGCGGATCAGGGGAAGGCTGGCTACACCTTC
NA	TRBJ1-2	TRBV5-1	NA	CASSSDNRYGYTF	TGCGCCAGCAGCTCTGACAACCGGTATGGCTACACCTTC
NA	TRBJ2-1	TRBV27	TRBD2	CASSTGTSGRREQFF	TGTGCCAGCAGCACCGGGACTAGCGGGAGGAGGGAGCAGTTCTTC
NA	TRBJ1-5	TRBV7-2	NA	CASSLRKQGPQHF	TGTGCCAGCAGCTTAAGAAAGCAGGGCCCACAGCATTTT
few	TRBJ2-4	TRBV20-1	TRBD1	CSTGRQGATAKNIQYF	TGCAGTACCGGAAGACAGGGGGCGACGGCCAAAAACATTCAGTACTTC
few	TRBJ2-4	TRBV2	NA	CASTEGVGEQYF	TGTGCCAGCACCGAGGGGGTGGGGGAGCAGTACTTC
few	TRBJ2-5	TRBV24-1	TRBD1	CATSVPRDRGETQYF	TGTGCCACCAGTGTCCCTCGAGACAGGGGGGAGACCCAGTACTTC
NA	TRBJ1-1	TRBV7-9	NA	CASSVTGRNTEAFF	TGTGCCAGCAGTGTTACAGGACGAAACACTGAAGCTTTCTTT
few	TRBJ2-1	TRBV12-3/TRBV12-4	TRBD2	CASSLEMGLAGVVNEQFF	TGTGCCAGCAGTTTAGAGATGGGACTAGCGGGAGTAGTTAATGAGCAGTTCTTC
NA	TRBJ1-1	TRBV11-2	NA	CASSGVDRQIKWGAFF	TGTGCCAGCAGCGGCGTGGATAGACAGATTAAGTGGGGAGCTTTCTTT
NA	TRBJ2-7	TRBV28	NA	CASSVPRGEQYF	TGTGCCAGCAGCGTTCCTCGTGGCGAGCAGTACTTC
NA	TRBJ2-4	TRBV20-1	NA	CSALPPGGVYEQYF	TGCAGTGCTCTCCCCCCCGGCGGTGTATATGAGCAGTACTTC
NA	TRBJ2-5	TRBV20-1	NA	CSAAHSKGGAGIETQYF	TGCAGTGCTGCCCACTCGAAAGGGGGGGCAGGGATAGAGACCCAGTACTTC
NA	TRBJ2-1	TRBV3-1	NA	CASSQDLQASYNEQFF	TGTGCCAGCAGCCAGGACCTGCAGGCCTCCTACAATGAGCAGTTCTTC
once	TRBJ2-1	TRBV29-1	NA	CSVFGTARGNEQFF	TGCAGCGTTTTCGGGACAGCACGGGGGAACGAGCAGTTCTTC
few	TRBJ2-4	TRBV20-1	NA	CSARKAADSTKNIQYF	TGCAGTGCTAGGAAGGCGGCGGACTCCACCAAAAACATTCAGTACTTC
NA	TRBJ2-7	TRBV4-2	NA	CASSQALTTSHYEQYF	TGTGCCAGCAGCCAAGCCCTTACTACCTCCCACTACGAGCAGTACTTC
few	TRBJ1-2	TRBV20-1	NA	CSAVGGAGSDYGYTF	TGCAGTGCCGTTGGGGGTGCGGGATCCGACTATGGCTACACCTTC
NA	TRBJ2-3	TRBV10-3	NA	CAISEPLEPDTQYF	TGTGCCATCAGTGAGCCCCTAGAGCCAGATACGCAGTATTTT
few	TRBJ1-2	TRBV29-1	NA	CSVSPTQDGGYTF	TGCAGCGTTAGCCCGACCCAGGACGGGGGCTACACCTTC
few	TRBJ1-2	TRBV27	NA	CASSTSREDYGYTF	TGTGCCAGCAGTACTTCACGGGAGGACTATGGCTACACCTTC
few	TRBJ2-7	TRBV9	TRBD2	CASSVAGLAGSDEQYF	TGTGCCAGCAGCGTAGCCGGACTAGCGGGATCCGACGAGCAGTACTTC
few	TRBJ2-3	TRBV12-3/TRBV12-4	TRBD2	CASSRSGTSTDTQYF	TGTGCCAGCAGTCGTAGCGGGACTAGCACAGATACGCAGTATTTT
NA	TRBJ1-4	TRBV4-1	NA	CASSQDGGLMVFF	TGCGCCAGCAGCCAAGACGGCGGGTTAATGGTGTTTTTT
NA	TRBJ1-1	TRBV2	TRBD1	CASRQGVLTFF	TGTGCCAGCAGACAGGGGGTCTTAACTTTCTTT
NA	TRBJ2-3	TRBV7-2	TRBD2	CASSRRVLGLAGTTDTQYF	TGTGCCAGCAGCCGTAGGGTCCTCGGACTAGCGGGTACTACAGATACGCAGTATTTT
NA	TRBJ2-3	TRBV7-2	NA	CASSLTATGLTDTQYF	TGTGCCAGCAGCTTAACGGCGACGGGCCTCACAGATACGCAGTATTTT
few	TRBJ2-1	TRBV15	TRBD2	CATSGGGVFSYNEQFF	TGTGCCACCAGCGGGGGGGGAGTGTTCTCCTACAATGAGCAGTTCTTC
NA	TRBJ1-2	TRBV7-9	NA	CASSPSLGDNYGYTF	TGTGCCAGCAGCCCGTCATTGGGGGATAACTATGGCTACACCTTC
NA	TRBJ2-7	TRBV6-5	TRBD1	CASSYSTGVNGEQYF	TGTGCCAGCAGTTACTCGACAGGGGTCAACGGCGAGCAGTACTTC
NA	TRBJ1-5	TRBV24-1	NA	CATSAWENQPQHF	TGTGCCACCAGTGCGTGGGAAAATCAGCCCCAGCATTTT
once	TRBJ2-1	TRBV6-4	NA	CASATAIHNEQFF	TGTGCCAGCGCGACAGCGATACACAATGAGCAGTTCTTC
NA	TRBJ1-6	TRBV7-9	NA	CASSSTGTFNSPLHF	TGTGCCAGCAGTTCTACCGGGACTTTTAATTCACCCCTCCACTTT
NA	TRBJ2-3	TRBV12-3/TRBV12-4	TRBD2	CASHLLAGRVSADTQYF	TGTGCCAGCCACCTACTAGCGGGAAGAGTTAGCGCAGATACGCAGTATTTT
NA	TRBJ2-5	TRBV7-2	NA	CASSISSGENQETQYF	TGTGCCAGCAGCATAAGCTCGGGGGAAAATCAAGAGACCCAGTACTTC
NA	TRBJ1-4	TRBV10-3	NA	CAISEARGDEKLFF	TGTGCCATCAGTGAGGCGCGGGGGGATGAAAAACTGTTTTTT
NA	TRBJ2-7	TRBV10-3	TRBD1	CATATGVFSYEQYF	TGTGCCACCGCGACAGGGGTTTTCTCCTACGAGCAGTACTTC
NA	TRBJ2-3	TRBV12-3/TRBV12-4	NA	CASGVRADAQYF	TGTGCCAGCGGCGTTAGGGCAGATGCGCAGTATTTT
NA	TRBJ2-1	TRBV9	TRBD2	CASSVRGLGGEQFF	TGTGCCAGCAGCGTCCGGGGACTAGGCGGTGAGCAGTTCTTC
many	TRBJ2-7	TRBV7-9	TRBD2	CASSATSGRAREQYF	TGTGCCAGCAGCGCAACTAGCGGGAGGGCCCGCGAGCAGTACTTC
NA	TRBJ2-1	TRBV19	NA	CASSIGGGAGGVYNEQFF	TGTGCCAGTAGTATAGGGGGCGGTGCAGGGGGGGTTTACAATGAGCAGTTCTTC
NA	TRBJ2-3	TRBV27	NA	CASSFGGVTDTQYF	TGTGCCAGCAGTTTTGGGGGAGTCACAGATACGCAGTATTTT
NA	TRBJ2-1	TRBV27	NA	CASSLLGGKWGEQFF	TGTGCCAGCAGTTTATTAGGGGGGAAGTGGGGTGAGCAGTTCTTC